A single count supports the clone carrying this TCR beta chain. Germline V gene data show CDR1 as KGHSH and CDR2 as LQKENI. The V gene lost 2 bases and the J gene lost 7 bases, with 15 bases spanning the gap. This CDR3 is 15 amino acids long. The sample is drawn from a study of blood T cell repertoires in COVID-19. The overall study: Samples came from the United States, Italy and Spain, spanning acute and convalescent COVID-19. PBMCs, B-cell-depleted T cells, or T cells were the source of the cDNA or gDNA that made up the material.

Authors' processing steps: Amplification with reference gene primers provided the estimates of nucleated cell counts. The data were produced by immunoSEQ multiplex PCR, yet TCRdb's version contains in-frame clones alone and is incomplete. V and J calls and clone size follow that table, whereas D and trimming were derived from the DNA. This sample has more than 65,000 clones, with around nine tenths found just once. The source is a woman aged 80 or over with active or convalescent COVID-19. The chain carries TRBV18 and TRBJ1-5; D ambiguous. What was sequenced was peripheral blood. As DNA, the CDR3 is TGTGCCAGCTCACCAGGGCAGGAAGCAAGCCAGCCCCAGCATTTT. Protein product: CASSPGQEASQPQHF.